The present entry profiles one T cell receptor (beta chain) with its context. The data stem from a study of T cell changes during pregnancy in multiple sclerosis. Germline values: CDR1 SGHVS, CDR2 FQNEAQ. J gave up 11 bases and V 4 bases, and 17 bases lay outside the gene matches. This CDR3 has 17 residues. The data were produced by immunoSEQ multiplex PCR, yet TCRdb's version contains in-frame clones alone and is incomplete. The sample lists under 45,000 clones, about 88% seen once, with 4.1% in the top ten. The chain uses TRBV7-8 and TRBJ2-2; TRBD2 matches 9 bases. This sequence was found in a female donor with multiple sclerosis, enrolled in a pregnancy study. The input for sequencing was CD8+ T cells from peripheral blood mononuclear cells, taken in the first trimester of pregnancy. CDR3 in amino acids: CASSSPSGGPSFGELFF. As DNA, the CDR3 is TGTGCCAGCAGCTCCCCGAGCGGGGGGCCTAGTTTTGGTGAGCTGTTTTTT.